This T cell receptor beta chain was sequenced during a study of T cell responses to AZD1222 COVID-19 vaccine. Regarding the study as a whole: Nearly half of spike-specific TCRs reportedly target variant regions that are unmutated in the B.1.351 and B.1.1.7 variants. Two AZD1222 administrations were followed by greater Spike-specific TCR breadth and depth.

From germline, CDR1 is MNHEY and CDR2 SVGEGT. The CDR3 has 17 amino acids. V gave up 1 base and J gave up 1 base, with 16 bases separating them. Concerning this clone itself: Its antigen is unknown.

Clones were sequenced by immunoSEQ multiplex PCR, and TCRdb holds only the in-frame ones, with some missing. The table includes 100,000 to 150,000 clones, around nine tenths detected once. The clonotype originates from an adult who received the AZD1222 COVID-19 vaccine. The chain is built from TRBV6-2 or TRBV6-3 and TRBJ1-1; D gene ambiguous. Sample: peripheral blood, taken 28 days after the second AZD1222 dose. CDR3 sequence (DNA): TGTGCCAGCAGTTACTATTTGTCTACCTCCTGGAACACTGAAGCTTTCTTT. Protein sequence: CASSYYLSTSWNTEAFF.